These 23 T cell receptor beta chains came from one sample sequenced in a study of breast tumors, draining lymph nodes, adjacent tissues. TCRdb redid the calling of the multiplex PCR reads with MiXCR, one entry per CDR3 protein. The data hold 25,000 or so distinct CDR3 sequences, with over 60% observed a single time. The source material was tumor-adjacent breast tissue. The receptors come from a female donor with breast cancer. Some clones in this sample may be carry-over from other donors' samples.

DNA for the CDR3: TGTGCCAGCAGTGAGGACGGAGCTAACTATGGCTACACCTTC. It encodes CASSEDGANYGYTF. V is TRBV25-1 and J is TRBJ1-2; D is undetermined. Germline V gene lookup returns CDR1 MGHDK and CDR2 SYGVNS. The CDR3 contains 14 residues. The V end lost 3 bases, the J end lost 0 bases, and 8 bases lay between the germline ends.

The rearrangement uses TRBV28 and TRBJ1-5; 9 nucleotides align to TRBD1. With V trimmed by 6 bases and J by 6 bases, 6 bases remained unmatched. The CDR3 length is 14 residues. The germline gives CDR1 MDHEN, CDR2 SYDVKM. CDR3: CASRNHRGLQPQHF. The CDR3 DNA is TGTGCCAGCAGGAATCACAGGGGGCTTCAGCCCCAGCATTTT.

In nucleotides, the CDR3 is TGTGCCAGTAGAGCAACAAACCTCGGGACTAGCGGATCCTACGAGCAGTACTTC. This encodes CASRATNLGTSGSYEQYF. J is TRBJ2-7 and V is TRBV19; TRBD2 matches at 11 bases. CDR1 is LNHDA and CDR2 is SQIVND in the germline V gene (reference sequence). The J segment lost 1 base and the V segment lost 6 bases, leaving 14 bases of the junction unmatched. The CDR3 runs to 18 residues.

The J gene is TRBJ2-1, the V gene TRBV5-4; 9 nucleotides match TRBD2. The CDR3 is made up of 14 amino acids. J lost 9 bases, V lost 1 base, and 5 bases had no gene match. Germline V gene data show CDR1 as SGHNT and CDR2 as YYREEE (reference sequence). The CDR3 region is CASSLLTSGGEQFF. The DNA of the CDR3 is TGTGCCAGCAGCTTGCTGACTAGCGGTGGTGAGCAGTTCTTC.

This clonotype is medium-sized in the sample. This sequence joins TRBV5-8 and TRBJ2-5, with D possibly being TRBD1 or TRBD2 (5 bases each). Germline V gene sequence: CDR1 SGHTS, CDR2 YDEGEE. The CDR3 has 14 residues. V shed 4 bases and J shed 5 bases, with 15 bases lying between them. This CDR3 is CASSPTPGLETQYF. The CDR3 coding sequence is TGTGCCAGCAGCCCGACACCGGGGCTGGAGACCCAGTACTTC.

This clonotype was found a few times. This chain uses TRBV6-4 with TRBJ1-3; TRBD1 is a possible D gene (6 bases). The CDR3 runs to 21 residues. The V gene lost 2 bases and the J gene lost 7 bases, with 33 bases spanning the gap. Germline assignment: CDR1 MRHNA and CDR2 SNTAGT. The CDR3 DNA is TGTGCCAGCAGTGACACCGACTTCCAGGACAGCAAACAGTTATGTAGGAACACCATATATTTT. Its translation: CASSDTDFQDSKQLCRNTIYF.

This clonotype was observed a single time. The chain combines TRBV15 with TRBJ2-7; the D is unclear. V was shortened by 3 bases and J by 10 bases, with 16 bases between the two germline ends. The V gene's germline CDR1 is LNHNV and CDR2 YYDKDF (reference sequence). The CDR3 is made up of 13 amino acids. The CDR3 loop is CATSSGSLVSQYF. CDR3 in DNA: TGTGCCACCAGCAGCGGTTCTTTGGTATCCCAGTACTTC.

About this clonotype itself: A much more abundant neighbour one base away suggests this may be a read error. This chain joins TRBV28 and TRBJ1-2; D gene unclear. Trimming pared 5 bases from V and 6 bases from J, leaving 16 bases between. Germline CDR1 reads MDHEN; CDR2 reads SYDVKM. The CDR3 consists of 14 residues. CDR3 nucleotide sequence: TGTGCCAGCAGTATACGGGGTGTAAGGGATGGCTACACCTTC. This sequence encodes CASSIRGVRDGYTF.

CDR3 sequence (DNA): TGCAGTGCTAGAGTTACAGGGGACCGCACCATATATTTT. Translation gives CSARVTGDRTIYF. The chain joins TRBV20-1 to TRBJ1-3, with 7 positions matching TRBD1. CDR3 length: 13 residues. V trimming: 1 base; J trimming: 9 bases; junction bases outside the gene matches: 6. The germline gives CDR1 DFQATT, CDR2 SNEGSKA (reference sequence).

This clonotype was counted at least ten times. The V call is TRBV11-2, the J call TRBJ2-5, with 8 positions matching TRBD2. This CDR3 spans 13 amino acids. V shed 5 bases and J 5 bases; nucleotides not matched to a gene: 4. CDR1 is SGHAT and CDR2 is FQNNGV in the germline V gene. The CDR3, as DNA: TGTGCCAGCAGCGGACTAGCCGGTGAGACCCAGTACTTC. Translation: CASSGLAGETQYF.

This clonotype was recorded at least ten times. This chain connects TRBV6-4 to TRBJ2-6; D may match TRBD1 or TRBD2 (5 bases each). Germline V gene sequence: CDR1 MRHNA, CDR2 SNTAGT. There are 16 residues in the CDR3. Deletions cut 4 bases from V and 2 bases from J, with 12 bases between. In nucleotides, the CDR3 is TGTGCCAGCAGTGGTGGGGACGGGACTGGGGCCAACGTCCTGACTTTC. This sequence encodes CASSGGDGTGANVLTF.

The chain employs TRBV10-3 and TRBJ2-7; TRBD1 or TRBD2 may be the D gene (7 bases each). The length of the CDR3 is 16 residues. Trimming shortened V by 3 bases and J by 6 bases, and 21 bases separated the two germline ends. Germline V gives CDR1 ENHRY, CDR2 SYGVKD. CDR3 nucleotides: TGTGCCATCAGTGAAGGGACGGGGCCAGGGGGGGTCGAGCAGTACTTC. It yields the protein CAISEGTGPGGVEQYF.

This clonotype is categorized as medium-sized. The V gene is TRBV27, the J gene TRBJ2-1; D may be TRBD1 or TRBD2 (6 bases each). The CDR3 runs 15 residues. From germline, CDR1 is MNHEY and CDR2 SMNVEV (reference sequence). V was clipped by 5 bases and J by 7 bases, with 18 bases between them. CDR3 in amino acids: CASSGGGGTRNEQFF. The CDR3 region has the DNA TGTGCCAGCAGTGGTGGAGGGGGGACCCGGAATGAGCAGTTCTTC.

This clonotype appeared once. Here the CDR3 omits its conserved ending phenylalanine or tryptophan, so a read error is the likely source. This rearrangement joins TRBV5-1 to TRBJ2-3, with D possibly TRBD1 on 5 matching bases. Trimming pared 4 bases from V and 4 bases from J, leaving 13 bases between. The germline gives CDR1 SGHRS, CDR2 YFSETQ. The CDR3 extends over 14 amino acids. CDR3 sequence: CASSPSGRADTQYS. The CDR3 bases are TGCGCCAGCAGCCCCTCAGGCAGGGCAGATACGCAGTATTCT.

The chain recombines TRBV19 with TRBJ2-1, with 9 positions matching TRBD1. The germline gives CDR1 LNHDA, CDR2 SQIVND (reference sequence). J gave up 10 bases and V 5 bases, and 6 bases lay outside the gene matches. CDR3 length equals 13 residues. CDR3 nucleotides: TGTGCCAGTAGTGCAAGACAGGGGGTAGAGCAGTTCTTC. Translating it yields CASSARQGVEQFF.

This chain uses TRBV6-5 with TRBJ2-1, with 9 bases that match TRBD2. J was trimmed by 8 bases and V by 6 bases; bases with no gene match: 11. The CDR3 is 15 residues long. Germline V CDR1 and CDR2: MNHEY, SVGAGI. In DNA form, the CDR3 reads TGTGCCAGCAGCCCCGGGGGCGGGAGGGTTTATGAGCAGTTCTTC. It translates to CASSPGGGRVYEQFF.

The CDR3 loop reads CASSLGYRTGEDEQYF. The CDR3, as DNA: TGCGCCAGCAGCCTGGGTTATAGGACAGGGGAGGACGAGCAGTACTTC. The chain employs TRBV5-1 and TRBJ2-7; TRBD1 agrees at 9 bases. The CDR3 contains 16 residues. CDR1 is SGHRS, CDR2 YFSETQ, per germline. V dropped 4 bases and J dropped 5; count of bases not matched to a gene: 13. The full variable domain, with the rest looked up from reference TRBV5-1 and TRBJ2-7, is KAGVTQTPRYLIKTRGQQVTLSCSPISGHRSVSWYQQTPGQGLQFLFEYFSETQRNKGNFPGRFSGRQFSNSRSEMNVSTLELGDSALYLCASSLGYRTGEDEQYFGPGTRLTVT.

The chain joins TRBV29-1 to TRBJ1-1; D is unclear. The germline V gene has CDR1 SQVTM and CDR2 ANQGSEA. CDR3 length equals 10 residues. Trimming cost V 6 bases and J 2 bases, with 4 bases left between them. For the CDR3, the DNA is TGCAGCGTGAAAAACACTGAAGCTTTCTTT. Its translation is CSVKNTEAFF.

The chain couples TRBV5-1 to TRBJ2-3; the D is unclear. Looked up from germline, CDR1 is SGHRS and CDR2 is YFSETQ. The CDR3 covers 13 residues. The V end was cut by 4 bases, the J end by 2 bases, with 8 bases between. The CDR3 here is CASSVGSTDTQYF. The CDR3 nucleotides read TGCGCCAGCAGCGTGGGGTCCACAGATACGCAGTATTTT.

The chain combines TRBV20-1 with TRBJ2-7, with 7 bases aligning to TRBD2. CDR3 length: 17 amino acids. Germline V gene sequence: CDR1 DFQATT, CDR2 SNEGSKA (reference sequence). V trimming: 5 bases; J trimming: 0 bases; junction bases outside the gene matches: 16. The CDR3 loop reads CSAPTGLAVLSSYEQYF. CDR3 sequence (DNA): TGCAGTGCTCCCACTGGGCTAGCGGTTTTAAGCTCCTACGAGCAGTACTTC.

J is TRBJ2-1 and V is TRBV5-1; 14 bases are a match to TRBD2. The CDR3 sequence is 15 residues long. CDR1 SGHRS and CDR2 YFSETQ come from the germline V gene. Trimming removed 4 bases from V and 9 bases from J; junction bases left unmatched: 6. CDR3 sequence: CASSPGLAGAAEQFF. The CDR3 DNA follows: TGCGCCAGCAGCCCGGGACTAGCGGGAGCGGCTGAGCAGTTCTTC.

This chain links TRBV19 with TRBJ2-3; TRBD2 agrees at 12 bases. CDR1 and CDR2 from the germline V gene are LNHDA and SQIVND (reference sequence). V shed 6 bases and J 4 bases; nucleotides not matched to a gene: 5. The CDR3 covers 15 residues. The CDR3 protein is CASSRTSGRSDTQYF. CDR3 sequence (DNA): TGTGCCAGTAGCAGAACTAGCGGGAGGTCAGATACGCAGTATTTT.

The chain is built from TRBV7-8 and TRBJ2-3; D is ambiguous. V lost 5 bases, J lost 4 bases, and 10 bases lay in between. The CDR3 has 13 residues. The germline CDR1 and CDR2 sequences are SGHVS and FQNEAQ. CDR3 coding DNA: TGTGCCAGCAGCCCTCCAAGGGCAGATACGCAGTATTTT. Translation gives CASSPPRADTQYF.